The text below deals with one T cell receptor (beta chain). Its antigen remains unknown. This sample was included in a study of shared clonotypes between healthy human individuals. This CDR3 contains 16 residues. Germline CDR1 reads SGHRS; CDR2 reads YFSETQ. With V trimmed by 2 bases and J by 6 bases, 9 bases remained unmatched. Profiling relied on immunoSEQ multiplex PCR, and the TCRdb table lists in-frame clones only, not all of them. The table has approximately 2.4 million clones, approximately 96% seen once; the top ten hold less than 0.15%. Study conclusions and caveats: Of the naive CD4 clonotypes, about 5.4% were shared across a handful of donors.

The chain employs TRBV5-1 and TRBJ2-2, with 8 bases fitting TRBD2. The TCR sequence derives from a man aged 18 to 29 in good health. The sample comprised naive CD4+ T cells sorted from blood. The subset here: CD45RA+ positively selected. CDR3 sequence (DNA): TGCGCCAGCAGCTTACGCGGGGGGATCAGGGCCGGGGAGCTGTTTTTT. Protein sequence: CASSLRGGIRAGELFF.